This T cell receptor (beta chain) was sequenced for a study of blood T cell repertoires in COVID-19. Study-wide context: The cDNA or gDNA used as material had been derived from T cells, B-cell-depleted T cells, or PBMCs.

CDR1 is SGHNT, CDR2 YYREEE, per germline (reference sequence). This CDR3 is 15 amino acids long. V shed 1 base and J shed 7 bases, with 15 bases lying between them. The repertoire was sequenced with immunoSEQ multiplex PCR; TCRdb's copy has only in-frame clones and lacks some. The sample holds under 300,000 clones, approximately 90% seen once. The table lists this clone with a count of one. The sample consisted of peripheral blood. The chain uses TRBV5-4 and TRBJ2-4; weak D call: TRBD2 (7 bases). This clonotype originated in a woman in her thirties or forties with acute or convalescent COVID-19. CDR3 amino acids: CASSLRGGRGNIQYF. CDR3 nucleotide sequence: TGTGCCAGCAGCTTGAGGGGGGGCCGGGGTAACATTCAGTACTTC. Variable domain in full (rest from reference TRBV5-4 and TRBJ2-4): ETGVTQSPTHLIKTRGQQVTLRCSSQSGHNTVSWYQQALGQGPQFIFQYYREEENGRGNFPPRFSGLQFPNYSSELNVNALELDDSALYLCASSLRGGRGNIQYFGAGTRLSVL.